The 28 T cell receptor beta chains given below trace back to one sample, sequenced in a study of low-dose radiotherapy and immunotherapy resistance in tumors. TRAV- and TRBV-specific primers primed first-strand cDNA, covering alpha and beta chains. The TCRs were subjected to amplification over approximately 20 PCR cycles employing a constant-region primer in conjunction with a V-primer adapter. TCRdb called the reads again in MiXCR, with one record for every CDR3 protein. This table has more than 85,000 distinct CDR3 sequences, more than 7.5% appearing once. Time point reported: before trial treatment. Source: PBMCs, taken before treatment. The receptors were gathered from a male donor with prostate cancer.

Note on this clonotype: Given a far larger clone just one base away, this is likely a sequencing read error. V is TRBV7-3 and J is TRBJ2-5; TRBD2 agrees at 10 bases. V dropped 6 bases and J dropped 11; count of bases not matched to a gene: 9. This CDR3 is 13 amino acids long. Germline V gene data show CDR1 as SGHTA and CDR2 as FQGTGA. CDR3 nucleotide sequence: TGTGCCAGCAGTAGCGGGAGGCTCAATGAGCAGTACTTC. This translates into CASSSGRLNEQYF. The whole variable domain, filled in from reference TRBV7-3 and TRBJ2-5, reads GAGVSQTPSNKVTEKGKYVELRCDPISGHTALYWYRQSLGQGPEFLIYFQGTGAADDSGLPNDRFFAVRPEGSVSTLKIQRTERGDSAVYLCASSSGRLNEQYFGPGTRLLVL.

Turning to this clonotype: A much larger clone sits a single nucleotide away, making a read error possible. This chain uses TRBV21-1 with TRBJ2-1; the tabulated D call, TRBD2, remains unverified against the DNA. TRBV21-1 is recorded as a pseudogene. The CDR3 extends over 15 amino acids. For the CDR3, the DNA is TGTGCCAGCAGCTTAGCGAGGACTTACTCCTACGAGCAGTTCTTC. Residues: CASSLARTYSYEQFF.

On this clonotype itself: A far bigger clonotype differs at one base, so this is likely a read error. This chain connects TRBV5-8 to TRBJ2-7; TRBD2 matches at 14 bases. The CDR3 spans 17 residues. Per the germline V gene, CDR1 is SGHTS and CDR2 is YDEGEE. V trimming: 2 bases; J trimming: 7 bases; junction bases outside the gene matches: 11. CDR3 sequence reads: CASSLGSGTSGSNEQYF. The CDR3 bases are TGTGCCAGCAGCTTAGGGTCTGGGACTAGCGGGAGTAATGAGCAGTACTTC.

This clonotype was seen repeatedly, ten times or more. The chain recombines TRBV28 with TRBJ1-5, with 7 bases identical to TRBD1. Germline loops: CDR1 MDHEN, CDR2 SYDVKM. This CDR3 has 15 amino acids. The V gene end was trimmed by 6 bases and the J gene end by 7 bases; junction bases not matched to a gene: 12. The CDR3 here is CASSHRQGLGQPQHF. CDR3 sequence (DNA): TGTGCCAGCAGCCATCGACAGGGATTAGGGCAGCCCCAGCATTTT.

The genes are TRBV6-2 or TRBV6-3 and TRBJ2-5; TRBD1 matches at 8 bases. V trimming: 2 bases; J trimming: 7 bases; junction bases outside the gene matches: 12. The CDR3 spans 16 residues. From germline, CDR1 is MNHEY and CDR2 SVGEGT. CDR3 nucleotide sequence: TGTGCCAGCAGTTACCGCGGGACAGGCGGAGAGTGGACCCAGTACTTC. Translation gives CASSYRGTGGEWTQYF.

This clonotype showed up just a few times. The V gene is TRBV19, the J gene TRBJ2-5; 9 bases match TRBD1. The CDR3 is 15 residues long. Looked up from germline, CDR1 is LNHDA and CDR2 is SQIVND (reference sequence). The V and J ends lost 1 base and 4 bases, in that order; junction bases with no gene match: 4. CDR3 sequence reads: CASSIGGTGIETQYF. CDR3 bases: TGTGCCAGTAGTATAGGAGGGACAGGGATAGAGACCCAGTACTTC.

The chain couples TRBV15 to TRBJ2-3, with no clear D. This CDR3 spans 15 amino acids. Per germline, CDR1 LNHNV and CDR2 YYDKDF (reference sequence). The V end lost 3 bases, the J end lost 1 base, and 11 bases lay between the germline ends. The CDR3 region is CATSRTNRGTDTQYF. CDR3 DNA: TGTGCCACCAGCAGGACGAACCGTGGCACAGATACGCAGTATTTT.

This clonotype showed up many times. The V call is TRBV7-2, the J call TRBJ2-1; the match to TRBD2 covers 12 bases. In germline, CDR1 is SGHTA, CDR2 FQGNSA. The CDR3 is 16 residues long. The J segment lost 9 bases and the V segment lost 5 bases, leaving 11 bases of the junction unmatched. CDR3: CASSPRTSGKGSEQFF. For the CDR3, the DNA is TGTGCCAGCAGCCCCAGGACTAGCGGGAAGGGAAGTGAGCAGTTCTTC.

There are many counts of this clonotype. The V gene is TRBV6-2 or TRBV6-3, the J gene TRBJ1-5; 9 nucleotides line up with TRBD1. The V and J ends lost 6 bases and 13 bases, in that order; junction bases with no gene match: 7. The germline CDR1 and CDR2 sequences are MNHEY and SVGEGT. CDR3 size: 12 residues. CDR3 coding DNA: TGTGCCAGCAGGCCGACAGGGGGTGGTCAGCATTTT. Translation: CASRPTGGGQHF.

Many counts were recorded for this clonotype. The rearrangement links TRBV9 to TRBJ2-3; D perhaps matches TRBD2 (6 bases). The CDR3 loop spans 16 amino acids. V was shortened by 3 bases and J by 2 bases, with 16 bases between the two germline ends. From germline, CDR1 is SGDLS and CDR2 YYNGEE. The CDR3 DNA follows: TGTGCCAGCAGCGCCCGTGTCGGCGGGACCACAGATACGCAGTATTTT. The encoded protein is CASSARVGGTTDTQYF.

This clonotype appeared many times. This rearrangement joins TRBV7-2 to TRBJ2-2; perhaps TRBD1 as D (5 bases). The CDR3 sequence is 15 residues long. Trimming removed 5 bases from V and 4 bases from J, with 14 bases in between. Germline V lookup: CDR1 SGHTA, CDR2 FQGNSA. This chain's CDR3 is CASSQSVGPTGELFF. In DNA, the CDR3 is TGTGCCAGCAGCCAGAGCGTGGGGCCCACCGGGGAGCTGTTTTTT.

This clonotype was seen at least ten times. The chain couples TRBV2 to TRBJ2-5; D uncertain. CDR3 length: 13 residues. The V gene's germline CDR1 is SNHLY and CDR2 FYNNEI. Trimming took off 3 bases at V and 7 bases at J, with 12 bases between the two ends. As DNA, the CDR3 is TGTGCCAGCAGTGAGGACCATGTGGGGACCCAGTACTTC. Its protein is CASSEDHVGTQYF.

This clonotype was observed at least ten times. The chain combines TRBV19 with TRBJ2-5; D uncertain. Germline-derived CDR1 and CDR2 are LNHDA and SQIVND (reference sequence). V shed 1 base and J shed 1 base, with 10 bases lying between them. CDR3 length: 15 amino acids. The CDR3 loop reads CASSIGPWLQETQYF. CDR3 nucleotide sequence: TGTGCCAGTAGTATAGGCCCCTGGCTCCAAGAGACCCAGTACTTC.

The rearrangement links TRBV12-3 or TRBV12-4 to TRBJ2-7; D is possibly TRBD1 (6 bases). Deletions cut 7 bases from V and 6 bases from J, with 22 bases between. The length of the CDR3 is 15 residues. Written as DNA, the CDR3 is TGTGCCAGCATGGTCAGGGGCGTTGTCTCGGGCGAGCAGTACTTC. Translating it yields CASMVRGVVSGEQYF.

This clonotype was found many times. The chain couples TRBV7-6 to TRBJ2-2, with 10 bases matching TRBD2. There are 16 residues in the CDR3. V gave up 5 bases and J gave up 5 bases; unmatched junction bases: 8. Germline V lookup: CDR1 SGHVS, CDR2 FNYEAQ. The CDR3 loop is CASSPGVAGGTGELFF. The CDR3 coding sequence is TGTGCCAGCAGCCCAGGGGTAGCGGGAGGAACCGGGGAGCTGTTTTTT.

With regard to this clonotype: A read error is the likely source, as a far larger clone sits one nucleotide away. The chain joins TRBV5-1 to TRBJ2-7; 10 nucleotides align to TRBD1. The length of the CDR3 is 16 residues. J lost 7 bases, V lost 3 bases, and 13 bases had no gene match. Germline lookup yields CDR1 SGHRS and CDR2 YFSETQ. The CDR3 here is CASSSAGTGAFNEQYF. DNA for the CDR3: TGCGCCAGCAGCTCCGCCGGGACAGGGGCTTTCAATGAGCAGTACTTC.

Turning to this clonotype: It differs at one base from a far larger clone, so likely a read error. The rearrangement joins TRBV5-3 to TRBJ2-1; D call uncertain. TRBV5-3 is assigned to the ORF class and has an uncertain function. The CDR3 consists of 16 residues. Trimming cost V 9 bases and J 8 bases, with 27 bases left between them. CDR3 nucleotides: TGTGCCAACAGCTTGGTGCTAACTCCGGGTGTCGATGAGCAGTTCTTC. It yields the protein CANSLVLTPGVDEQFF.

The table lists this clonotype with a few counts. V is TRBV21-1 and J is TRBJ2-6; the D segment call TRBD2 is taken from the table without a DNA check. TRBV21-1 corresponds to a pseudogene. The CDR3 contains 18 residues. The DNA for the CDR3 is TGTGCCAGCAGCATTTCGGCTAGCGGGAGAGATGGGGCCAACGTCCTGACTTTC. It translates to CASSISASGRDGANVLTF.

The CDR3 region has the DNA TGTGCCAGCAGTGATAGGGGGAGGGCCTCCAATGAGCAGTTCTTC. This sequence encodes CASSDRGRASNEQFF. This sequence joins TRBV25-1 and TRBJ2-1; D is perhaps TRBD2 (7 bases). The V end was cut by 3 bases, the J end by 6 bases, with 15 bases between. Germline CDR1 is MGHDK and CDR2 is SYGVNS. The CDR3 length is 15 residues. The entire variable domain, with the rest obtained from reference TRBV25-1 and TRBJ2-1, is as follows: EADIYQTPRYLVIGTGKKITLECSQTMGHDKMYWYQQDPGMELHLIHYSYGVNSTEKGDLSSESTVSRIRTEHFPLTLESARPSHTSQYLCASSDRGRASNEQFFGPGTRLTVL.

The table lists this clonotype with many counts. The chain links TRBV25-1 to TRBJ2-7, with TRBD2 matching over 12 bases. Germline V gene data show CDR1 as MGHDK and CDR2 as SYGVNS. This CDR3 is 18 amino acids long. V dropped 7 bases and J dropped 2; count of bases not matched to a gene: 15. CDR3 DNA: TGTGCCAGCATCGGGCCCCCTAGCGGGAGGGCCGGGACCTACGAGCAGTACTTC. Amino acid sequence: CASIGPPSGRAGTYEQYF.

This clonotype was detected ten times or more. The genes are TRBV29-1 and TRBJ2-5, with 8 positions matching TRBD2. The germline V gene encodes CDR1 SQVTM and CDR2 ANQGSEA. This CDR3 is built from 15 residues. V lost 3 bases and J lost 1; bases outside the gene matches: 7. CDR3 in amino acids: CSVEGVAGIQETQYF. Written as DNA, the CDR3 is TGCAGCGTTGAGGGGGTAGCGGGGATCCAAGAGACCCAGTACTTC.

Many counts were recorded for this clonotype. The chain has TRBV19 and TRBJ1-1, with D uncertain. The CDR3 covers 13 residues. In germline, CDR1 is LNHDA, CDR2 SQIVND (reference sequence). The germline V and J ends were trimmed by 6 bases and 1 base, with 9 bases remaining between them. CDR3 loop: CASRWGANTEAFF. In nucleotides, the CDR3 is TGTGCCAGTAGGTGGGGAGCGAACACTGAAGCTTTCTTT.

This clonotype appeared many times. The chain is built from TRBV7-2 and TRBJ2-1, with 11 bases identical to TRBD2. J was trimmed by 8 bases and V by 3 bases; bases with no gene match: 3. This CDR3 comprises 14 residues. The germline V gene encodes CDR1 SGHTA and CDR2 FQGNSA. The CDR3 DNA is TGTGCCAGCAGCTTGCTAGCGGGAGGTCATGAGCAGTTCTTC. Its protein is CASSLLAGGHEQFF. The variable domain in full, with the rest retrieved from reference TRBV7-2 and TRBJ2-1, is GAGVSQSPSNKVTEKGKDVELRCDPISGHTALYWYRQSLGQGLEFLIYFQGNSAPDKSGLPSDRFSAERTGGSVSTLTIQRTQQEDSAVYLCASSLLAGGHEQFFGPGTRLTVL.

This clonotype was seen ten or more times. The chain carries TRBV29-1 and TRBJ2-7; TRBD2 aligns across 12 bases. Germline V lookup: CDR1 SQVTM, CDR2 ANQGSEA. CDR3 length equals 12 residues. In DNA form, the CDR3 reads TGCACAGGACTAGCGGGATCGGGAGAGCAGTACTTC. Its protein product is CTGLAGSGEQYF.

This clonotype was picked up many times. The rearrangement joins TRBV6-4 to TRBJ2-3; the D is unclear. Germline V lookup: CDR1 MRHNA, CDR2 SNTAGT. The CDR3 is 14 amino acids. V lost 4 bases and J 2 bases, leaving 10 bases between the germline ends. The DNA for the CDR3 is TGTGCCAGCAGTGCGGGCAGCCACACAGATACGCAGTATTTT. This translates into CASSAGSHTDTQYF.

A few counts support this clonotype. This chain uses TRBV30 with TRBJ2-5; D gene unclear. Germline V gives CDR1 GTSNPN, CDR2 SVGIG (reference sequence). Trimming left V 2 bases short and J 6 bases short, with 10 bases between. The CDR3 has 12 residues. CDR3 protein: CAWSRPEKTQYF. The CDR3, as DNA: TGTGCCTGGAGTAGGCCGGAAAAGACCCAGTACTTC.

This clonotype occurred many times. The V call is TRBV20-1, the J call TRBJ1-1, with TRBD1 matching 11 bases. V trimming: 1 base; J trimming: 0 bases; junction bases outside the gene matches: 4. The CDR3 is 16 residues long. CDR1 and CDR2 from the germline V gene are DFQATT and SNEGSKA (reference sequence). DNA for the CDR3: TGCAGTGCTAGAGCCGGGACAGGGGGGGTGAACACTGAAGCTTTCTTT. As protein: CSARAGTGGVNTEAFF.

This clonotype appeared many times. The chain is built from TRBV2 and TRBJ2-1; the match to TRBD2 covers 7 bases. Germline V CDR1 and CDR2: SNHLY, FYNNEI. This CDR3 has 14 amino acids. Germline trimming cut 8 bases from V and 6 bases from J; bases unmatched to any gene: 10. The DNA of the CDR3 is TGTGCCAGCCAGCGGGACTCCAATTCCAATGAGCAGTTCTTC. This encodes CASQRDSNSNEQFF.